This T cell receptor (beta chain) is drawn from a study of shared clonotypes between healthy human individuals. In the study overall: Plates per donor: three CD4 naive, three CD4 memory, two CD8 naive, one CD8 memory.

General study results and limits: Naive CD4 clonotypes were shared across several donors at 5% to 6%. Sequencing depth was expected to influence donor clonotype sharing.

The input for sorted-subset replicate PCRs was approximately 200 ng DNA, tens of thousands of T cell genomes. Data came from immunoSEQ multiplex PCR; TCRdb stores just in-frame clones and leaves some out. Of about a million clones listed, around three quarters were seen once; the top ten hold 0.89%. The J segment lost 3 bases and the V segment lost 5 bases, leaving 8 bases of the junction unmatched. This CDR3 is built from 16 residues. In germline, CDR1 is MDHEN, CDR2 SYDVKM. On this clone itself: Antigen: not known.

The chain is built from TRBV28 and TRBJ2-7; 12 bases are shared with TRBD2. Sequencing input: memory CD4+ T cells from PBMCs. Subset defined: CD45RA-negative fraction. The receptor was derived from a young man in good health. Some clones in this sample may be carry-over from other donors' samples. The CDR3 loop reads CASSPTSGRIGYEQYF. In DNA, the CDR3 is TGTGCCAGCAGTCCCACTAGCGGGAGGATAGGCTACGAGCAGTACTTC.